Shown below are 28 T cell receptor beta chains from a single sample sequenced in a study of beta chain features in type 1 diabetes. The sequenced template was cDNA made from the entire isolated RNA. Assay: immunoSEQ multiplex PCR; the TCRdb copy retains only in-frame clones and omits some. The repertoire holds 150,000 to 180,000 clones, roughly 8.1% seen once, with approximately 0.65% in the top ten. Input material: central memory CD4+ T cells from blood. Receptors originate from a man aged 18-30 years in good health.

This clone was recorded many times. The J gene is TRBJ2-5, the V gene TRBV25-1; 8 bases align to TRBD2. CDR1 MGHDK and CDR2 SYGVNS come from the germline V gene. The CDR3 sequence is 13 residues long. The V and J ends lost 4 bases and 2 bases, in that order; junction bases with no gene match: 0. The CDR3 sequence is CASSAGGQETQYF. Here the CDR3 DNA reads TGTGCCAGCAGTGCGGGGGGGCAAGAGACCCAGTACTTC.

This clone has only a few counts. The chain joins TRBV19 to TRBJ2-6; D gene uncertain. The CDR3 runs to 15 residues. Germline V gene lookup returns CDR1 LNHDA and CDR2 SQIVND (reference sequence). V lost 6 bases and J lost 4, with 13 bases in between. The CDR3 is CASRPRGAGANVLTF. As DNA, the CDR3 is TGTGCCAGTAGGCCTAGAGGCGCCGGGGCCAACGTCCTGACTTTC.

This clone was picked up a small number of times. This sequence joins TRBV4-2 and TRBJ2-1; TRBD2 agrees at 8 bases. The J segment lost 6 bases and the V segment lost 0 bases, leaving 13 bases of the junction unmatched. Germline assignment: CDR1 LGHNA and CDR2 YNFKEQ. This CDR3 is built from 18 residues. CDR3 bases: TGTGCCAGCAGCCAAGACAGTAGCGGGGCCCAGGGACTCAATGAGCAGTTCTTC. Translated, it gives CASSQDSSGAQGLNEQFF.

This clone was picked up a small number of times. The rearrangement links TRBV7-2 to TRBJ1-2, with no clear D. V was cut by 0 bases and J by 6 bases, with 11 bases left in between. This CDR3 has 14 amino acids. Looked up from germline, CDR1 is SGHTA and CDR2 is FQGNSA. The CDR3 is CASSLAFPQDGYTF. CDR3 nucleotide sequence: TGTGCCAGCAGCTTAGCGTTCCCGCAGGATGGCTACACCTTC.

This clone was counted a few times. The rearrangement uses TRBV5-6 and TRBJ2-7, with D tentatively TRBD1 (5 bases). The CDR3 spans 13 residues. V dropped 0 bases and J dropped 5 bases, with 9 bases sitting between them. Germline-derived CDR1 and CDR2 are SGHDT and YYEEEE. In DNA, the CDR3 is TGTGCCAGCAGCTTGGGATACAGGAACGAGCAGTACTTC. It codes for CASSLGYRNEQYF.

This chain connects TRBV6-6 to TRBJ1-3; maybe TRBD1 (6 bases). Looked up from germline, CDR1 is MNHNY and CDR2 is SVGAGI (reference sequence). The CDR3 contains 14 residues. Trimming shortened V by 5 bases and J by 4 bases, and 12 bases separated the two germline ends. For the CDR3, the DNA is TGTGCCAGCAGTACGGGGACAACGGGAAACACCATATATTTT. This gives the protein CASSTGTTGNTIYF.

The CDR3 sequence: CASSYQYQPQHF. In DNA form, the CDR3 reads TGTGCCAGCAGTTACCAGTATCAGCCCCAGCATTTT. V and J are TRBV6-6 and TRBJ1-5; D ambiguous. This CDR3 spans 12 amino acids. The V end lost 2 bases, the J end lost 5 bases, and 4 bases lay between the germline ends. Per the germline V gene, CDR1 is MNHNY and CDR2 is SVGAGI (reference sequence).

The chain couples TRBV6-1 to TRBJ2-7; D not certain. Germline V CDR1 and CDR2: MNHNS, SASEGT. V was shortened by 8 bases and J by 2 bases, with 10 bases between the two germline ends. This CDR3 has 12 amino acids. CDR3 coding DNA: TGTGCCAGCCGTCTTTTTACCTACGAGCAGTACTTC. Protein product: CASRLFTYEQYF.

There are a few counts of this clone. This chain connects TRBV5-6 to TRBJ1-2; D remains unclear. This CDR3 has 12 residues. Germline V CDR1 and CDR2: SGHDT, YYEEEE. The V end lost 4 bases, the J end lost 9 bases, and 13 bases lay between the germline ends. This CDR3 reads CASSAGDVSYTF. CDR3 sequence (DNA): TGTGCCAGCAGCGCAGGCGACGTTAGCTACACCTTC.

The chain carries TRBV21-1 and TRBJ2-7; the table's D call, TRBD1, was not checked against the DNA. TRBV21-1 represents a pseudogene. The CDR3 extends over 15 amino acids. The CDR3 loop reads CASSRAKQGAGEQYF. CDR3 in DNA: TGTGCCAGCAGCCGCGCCAAGCAGGGTGCAGGCGAGCAGTACTTC.

This clone showed up many times. This chain joins TRBV4-2 and TRBJ2-1, with D maybe TRBD1 (6 bases). CDR3 length: 15 amino acids. CDR1 is LGHNA, CDR2 YNFKEQ, per germline. Trimming took 9 bases from V and 8 from J, leaving 23 bases between them. The CDR3, as DNA: TGTGCCAGTAAGGAAATTGAGGGGGTAGGCGATGAGCAGTTCTTC. It specifies CASKEIEGVGDEQFF.

This clone has only a few counts. The rearrangement joins TRBV25-1 to TRBJ2-1; D possibly corresponds to TRBD2 (6 bases). V was cut by 3 bases and J by 6 bases, with 12 bases left in between. The germline V gene encodes CDR1 MGHDK and CDR2 SYGVNS. The length of the CDR3 is 14 residues. The CDR3 loop is CASSDAGGINEQFF. The CDR3, as DNA: TGTGCCAGCAGTGACGCCGGAGGGATCAATGAGCAGTTCTTC.

The genes are TRBV28 and TRBJ1-2; a possible D gene is TRBD1 (6 bases). The CDR3 spans 14 residues. The V gene lost 4 bases and the J gene lost 2 bases, with 11 bases spanning the gap. The V gene's germline CDR1 is MDHEN and CDR2 SYDVKM. The CDR3 spells CASSSGDLNYGYTF. In DNA form, the CDR3 reads TGTGCCAGCAGTTCAGGGGACCTAAACTATGGCTACACCTTC.

V usage is TRBV28 and J usage is TRBJ2-1; 10 positions match TRBD1. J gave up 2 bases and V 1 base, and 5 bases lay outside the gene matches. CDR3 length: 17 residues. The germline V gene encodes CDR1 MDHEN and CDR2 SYDVKM. CDR3: CASSLSPGTGAYNEQFF. The CDR3 bases are TGTGCCAGCAGTTTATCGCCCGGGACAGGGGCCTACAATGAGCAGTTCTTC.

This clone was seen a few times. This chain joins TRBV10-3 and TRBJ2-7; TRBD1 agrees at 12 bases. The V gene end was trimmed by 4 bases and the J gene end by 9 bases; junction bases not matched to a gene: 7. This CDR3 is built from 14 residues. Germline V gene lookup returns CDR1 ENHRY and CDR2 SYGVKD. CDR3 region: CAISGRQGQGAQYF. The CDR3, as DNA: TGTGCCATCAGTGGTAGACAGGGACAGGGGGCGCAGTACTTC.

The chain joins TRBV2 to TRBJ2-3; maybe TRBD1 (6 bases). The germline V gene has CDR1 SNHLY and CDR2 FYNNEI. CDR3 length: 13 amino acids. Trimming left V 8 bases short and J 3 bases short, with 12 bases between. The CDR3 spells CASVRGSTDTQYF. CDR3 sequence (DNA): TGTGCCAGCGTGAGGGGGTCTACAGATACGCAGTATTTT.

This clone was seen many times. The rearrangement uses TRBV19 and TRBJ2-1, with D maybe TRBD2 (6 bases). CDR1 and CDR2 (germline): LNHDA, SQIVND (reference sequence). The length of the CDR3 is 13 residues. Between the trimmed V and J ends, which lost 1 base and 9 bases, there was a span of 10 bases. CDR3 in DNA: TGTGCCAGTAGTATAGCCTTAGCGGTTGAGCAGTTCTTC. It is translated as CASSIALAVEQFF. Full variable domain (outside the CDR3, taken from reference TRBV19 and TRBJ2-1): DGGITQSPKYLFRKEGQNVTLSCEQNLNHDAMYWYRQDPGQGLRLIYYSQIVNDFQKGDIAEGYSVSREKKESFPLTVTSAQKNPTAFYLCASSIALAVEQFFGPGTRLTVL.

The chain combines TRBV10-3 with TRBJ1-5, with 7 bases lining up with TRBD1. Germline V lookup: CDR1 ENHRY, CDR2 SYGVKD. This CDR3 contains 14 residues. V lost 4 bases, J lost 8 bases, and 8 bases stayed unmatched. This CDR3 is CAISGRQGKKPQHF. The CDR3 DNA follows: TGTGCCATCAGTGGGCGACAGGGAAAAAAGCCCCAGCATTTT.

This clone was detected only a few times. This rearrangement joins TRBV28 to TRBJ2-1; 8 bases map to TRBD2. After removal of 1 base from V and 2 bases from J, the junction contained 4 bases not matched to a gene. Germline V gene data show CDR1 as MDHEN and CDR2 as SYDVKM. The CDR3 is 16 residues long. The CDR3 coding sequence is TGTGCCAGCAGTTTATTCCGGGAGGGGGCCTACAATGAGCAGTTCTTC. Amino acid sequence: CASSLFREGAYNEQFF.

This clone was recorded a few times. The rearrangement links TRBV7-2 to TRBJ2-3; 9 nucleotides align to TRBD2. Germline values: CDR1 SGHTA, CDR2 FQGNSA. The CDR3 sequence is 17 residues long. J was trimmed by 0 bases and V by 2 bases; bases with no gene match: 6. The CDR3 coding sequence is TGTGCCAGCAGCTTAAGGGCTAGCGGGGATAGCACAGATACGCAGTATTTT. Amino acid sequence: CASSLRASGDSTDTQYF.

The chain has TRBV30 and TRBJ2-1; TRBD2 agrees at 12 bases. The germline CDR1 and CDR2 sequences are GTSNPN and SVGIG (reference sequence). The V and J ends lost 0 bases and 6 bases, in that order; junction bases with no gene match: 3. This CDR3 has 15 residues. CDR3 sequence reads: CAWSVLAGGINEQFF. DNA for the CDR3: TGTGCCTGGAGTGTCCTAGCGGGGGGGATCAATGAGCAGTTCTTC. The entire variable domain, with the rest obtained from reference TRBV30 and TRBJ2-1, is as follows: SQTIHQWPATLVQPVGSPLSLECTVEGTSNPNLYWYRQAAGRGLQLLFYSVGIGQISSEVPQNLSASRPQDRQFILSSKKLLLSDSGFYLCAWSVLAGGINEQFFGPGTRLTVL.

The chain joins TRBV6-6 to TRBJ2-7, with D possibly being TRBD1 (5 bases). The CDR3 runs 15 residues. Deletions cut 8 bases from V and 0 bases from J, with 17 bases between. CDR1 MNHNY and CDR2 SVGAGI come from the germline V gene (reference sequence). The CDR3 sequence: CASQDQGWSSYEQYF. CDR3 nucleotides: TGTGCCAGCCAGGATCAGGGTTGGAGCTCCTACGAGCAGTACTTC.

The chain recombines TRBV4-2 with TRBJ2-3, with 10 bases fitting TRBD1. Trimming took 4 bases from V and 3 from J; bases not matched to a gene: 4. Germline V gene lookup returns CDR1 LGHNA and CDR2 YNFKEQ. The CDR3 is 15 residues long. As DNA, the CDR3 is TGTGCCAGCAGCCTACGGGACAGGGGAACAGATACGCAGTATTTT. Its translation is CASSLRDRGTDTQYF.

The chain is built from TRBV7-2 and TRBJ2-3; D uncertain. Per germline, CDR1 SGHTA and CDR2 FQGNSA. This CDR3 contains 13 residues. V gave up 5 bases and J gave up 0 bases, with 6 bases separating them. The CDR3 spells CASSVPSTDTQYF. CDR3 coding DNA: TGTGCCAGCAGCGTTCCTAGCACAGATACGCAGTATTTT.

This clone came up a few times. At one end the junction does not follow the germline gene, possibly because of a read error. The genes are TRBV4-1 and TRBJ2-1; 9 nucleotides agree with TRBD2. Per the germline V gene, CDR1 is MGHRA and CDR2 is YSYEKL. This CDR3 spans 16 amino acids. The CDR3 bases are TGTGCCAGCAGCCAAGATCGTAGCGGGAGACTCAATGAGCAGTTCTTC. Its protein product is CASSQDRSGRLNEQFF.

This clone was seen many times. The genes are TRBV4-3 and TRBJ1-2; D possibly corresponds to TRBD1 (6 bases). CDR3 length: 17 residues. Germline V gives CDR1 LGHNA, CDR2 YSLEER. V was pared by 1 base and J by 3 bases, with 18 bases between. CDR3 loop: CASSQGTVRVGDYGYTF. CDR3 DNA: TGCGCCAGCAGCCAAGGGACAGTGCGGGTTGGGGACTATGGCTACACCTTC.

The sample holds a few counts of this clone. The chain combines TRBV9 with TRBJ1-5; tentative D call: TRBD1 (6 bases). Germline loops: CDR1 SGDLS, CDR2 YYNGEE. The ends were cut back, 9 bases at V and 2 bases at J, with 24 bases in the middle. The CDR3 loop spans 17 amino acids. The CDR3 sequence is CATFLGGAGQGNQPQHF. In DNA, the CDR3 is TGTGCCACCTTTCTTGGGGGGGCGGGGCAAGGCAATCAGCCCCAGCATTTT.

This chain connects TRBV28 to TRBJ1-5, with D possibly TRBD1 on 5 matching bases. The germline V gene has CDR1 MDHEN and CDR2 SYDVKM. The V gene lost 6 bases and the J gene lost 6 bases, with 15 bases spanning the gap. This CDR3 has 14 residues. The CDR3 is CASRDTGEAQPQHF. The CDR3 region has the DNA TGTGCCAGCAGAGACACAGGTGAGGCTCAGCCCCAGCATTTT. The entire variable domain, with the rest obtained from reference TRBV28 and TRBJ1-5, is as follows: DVKVTQSSRYLVKRTGEKVFLECVQDMDHENMFWYRQDPGLGLRLIYFSYDVKMKEKGDIPEGYSVSREKKERFSLILESASTNQTSMYLCASRDTGEAQPQHFGDGTRLSIL.